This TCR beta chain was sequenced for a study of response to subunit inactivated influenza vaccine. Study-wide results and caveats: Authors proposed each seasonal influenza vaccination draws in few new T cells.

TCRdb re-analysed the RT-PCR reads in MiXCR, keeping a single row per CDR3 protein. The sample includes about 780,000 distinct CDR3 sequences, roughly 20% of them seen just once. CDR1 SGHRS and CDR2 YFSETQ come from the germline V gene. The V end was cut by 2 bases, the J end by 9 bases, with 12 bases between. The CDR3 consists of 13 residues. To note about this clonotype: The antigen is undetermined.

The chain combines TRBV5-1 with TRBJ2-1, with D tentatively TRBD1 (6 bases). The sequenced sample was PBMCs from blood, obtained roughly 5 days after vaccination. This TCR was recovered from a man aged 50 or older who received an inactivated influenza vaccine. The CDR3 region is CASSFQQGGEQFF. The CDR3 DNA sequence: TGCGCCAGCAGCTTCCAACAGGGTGGTGAGCAGTTCTTC.